The TCR beta chain described here comes from a study of cytomegalovirus exposure and HLA in healthy donors. This CDR3 is 16 amino acids long. V shed 4 bases, J shed 4 bases, and the junction held 3 bases outside the gene matches. Germline CDR1 SNHLY, CDR2 FYNNEI. Using immunoSEQ multiplex PCR, the repertoire was profiled, and TCRdb retains in-frame clones only, with some absent. The sample comprises fewer than 120,000 clones, approximately 89% of which are singletons, and under 2% rests with the top ten. This TCR derives from a woman aged 18-29 years in good health and CMV-seronegative. Source material: PBMCs. This chain uses TRBV2 with TRBJ2-5; 16 bases map to TRBD2. CDR3 residues: CASSGGTSGRGETQYF. CDR3 sequence (DNA): TGTGCCAGCAGTGGGGGGACTAGCGGGAGGGGAGAGACCCAGTACTTC.